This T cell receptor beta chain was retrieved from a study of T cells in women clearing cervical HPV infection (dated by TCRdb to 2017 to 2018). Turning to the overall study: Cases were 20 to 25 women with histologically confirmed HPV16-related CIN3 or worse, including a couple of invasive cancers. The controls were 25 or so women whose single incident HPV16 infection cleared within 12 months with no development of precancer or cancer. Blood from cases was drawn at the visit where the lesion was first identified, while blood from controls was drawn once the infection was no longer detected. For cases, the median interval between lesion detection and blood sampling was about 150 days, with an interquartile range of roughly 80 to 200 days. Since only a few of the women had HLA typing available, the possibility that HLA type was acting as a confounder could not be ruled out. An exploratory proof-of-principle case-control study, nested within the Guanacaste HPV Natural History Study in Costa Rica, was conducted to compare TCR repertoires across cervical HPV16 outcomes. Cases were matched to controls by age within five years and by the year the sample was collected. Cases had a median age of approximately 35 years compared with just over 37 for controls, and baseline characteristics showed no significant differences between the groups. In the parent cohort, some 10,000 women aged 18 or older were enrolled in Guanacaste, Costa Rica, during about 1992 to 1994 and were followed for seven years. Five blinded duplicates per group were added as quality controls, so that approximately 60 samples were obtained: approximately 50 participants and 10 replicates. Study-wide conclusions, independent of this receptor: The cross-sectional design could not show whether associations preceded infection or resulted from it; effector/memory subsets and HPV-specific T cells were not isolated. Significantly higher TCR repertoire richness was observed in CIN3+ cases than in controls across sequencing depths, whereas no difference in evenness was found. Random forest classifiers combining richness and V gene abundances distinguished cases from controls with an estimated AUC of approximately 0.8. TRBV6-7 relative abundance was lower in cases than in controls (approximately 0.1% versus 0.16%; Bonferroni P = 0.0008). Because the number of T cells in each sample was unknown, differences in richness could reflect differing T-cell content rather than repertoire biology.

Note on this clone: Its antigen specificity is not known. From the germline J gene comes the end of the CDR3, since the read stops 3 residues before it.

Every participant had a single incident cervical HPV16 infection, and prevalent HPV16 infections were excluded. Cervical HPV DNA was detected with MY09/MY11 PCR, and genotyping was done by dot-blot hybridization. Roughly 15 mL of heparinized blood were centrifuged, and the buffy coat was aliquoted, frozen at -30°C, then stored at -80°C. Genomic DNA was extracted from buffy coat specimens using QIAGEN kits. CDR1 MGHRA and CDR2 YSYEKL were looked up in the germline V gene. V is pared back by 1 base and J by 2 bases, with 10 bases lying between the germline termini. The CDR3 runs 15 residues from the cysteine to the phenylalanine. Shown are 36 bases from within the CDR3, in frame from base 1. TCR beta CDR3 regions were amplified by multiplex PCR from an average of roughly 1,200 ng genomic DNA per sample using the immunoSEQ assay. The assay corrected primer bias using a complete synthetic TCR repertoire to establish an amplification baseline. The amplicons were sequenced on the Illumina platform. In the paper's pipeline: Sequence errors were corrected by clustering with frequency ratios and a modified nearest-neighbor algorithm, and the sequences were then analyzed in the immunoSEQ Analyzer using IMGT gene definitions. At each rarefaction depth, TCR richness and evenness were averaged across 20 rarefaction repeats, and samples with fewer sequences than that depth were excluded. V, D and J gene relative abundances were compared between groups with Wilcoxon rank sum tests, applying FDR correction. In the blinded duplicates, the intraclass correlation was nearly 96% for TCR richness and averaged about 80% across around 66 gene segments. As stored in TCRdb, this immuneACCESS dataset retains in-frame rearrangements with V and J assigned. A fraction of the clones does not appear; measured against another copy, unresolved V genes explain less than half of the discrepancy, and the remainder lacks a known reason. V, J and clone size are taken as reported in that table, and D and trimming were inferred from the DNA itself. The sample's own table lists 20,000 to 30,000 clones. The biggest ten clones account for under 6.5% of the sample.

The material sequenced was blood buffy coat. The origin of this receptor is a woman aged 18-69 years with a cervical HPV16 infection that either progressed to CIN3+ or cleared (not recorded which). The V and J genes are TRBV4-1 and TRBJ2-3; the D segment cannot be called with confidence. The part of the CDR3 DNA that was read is TGCGCCAGCAGCCAAGTCTCCAGTCCCACAGATACG. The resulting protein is CASSQVSSPTDT. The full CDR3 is CASSQVSSPTDTQYF.